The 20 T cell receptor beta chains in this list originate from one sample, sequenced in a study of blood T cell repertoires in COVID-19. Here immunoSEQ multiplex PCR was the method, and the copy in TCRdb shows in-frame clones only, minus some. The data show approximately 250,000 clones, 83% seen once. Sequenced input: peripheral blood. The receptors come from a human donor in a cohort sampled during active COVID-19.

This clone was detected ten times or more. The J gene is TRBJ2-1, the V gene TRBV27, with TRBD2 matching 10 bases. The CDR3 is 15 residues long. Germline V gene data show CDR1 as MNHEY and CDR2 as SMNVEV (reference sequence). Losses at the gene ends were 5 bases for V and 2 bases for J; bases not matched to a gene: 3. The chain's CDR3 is CASSPLAGAYNEQFF. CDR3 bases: TGTGCCAGCAGTCCGCTAGCGGGAGCCTACAATGAGCAGTTCTTC.

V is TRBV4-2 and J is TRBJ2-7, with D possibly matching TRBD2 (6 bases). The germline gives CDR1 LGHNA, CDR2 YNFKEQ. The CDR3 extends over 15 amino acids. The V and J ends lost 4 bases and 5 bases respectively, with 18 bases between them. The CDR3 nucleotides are TGTGCCAGCAGCCCGACGGGAGAAGGGGAACACGAGCAGTACTTC. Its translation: CASSPTGEGEHEQYF.

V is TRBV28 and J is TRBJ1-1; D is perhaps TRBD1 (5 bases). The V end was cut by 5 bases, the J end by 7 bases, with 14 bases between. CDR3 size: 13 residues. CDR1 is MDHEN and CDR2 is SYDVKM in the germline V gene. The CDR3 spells CASSPGGPIEAFF. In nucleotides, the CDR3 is TGTGCCAGCAGTCCGGGGGGACCCATTGAAGCTTTCTTT. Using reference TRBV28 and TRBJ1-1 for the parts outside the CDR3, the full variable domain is DVKVTQSSRYLVKRTGEKVFLECVQDMDHENMFWYRQDPGLGLRLIYFSYDVKMKEKGDIPEGYSVSREKKERFSLILESASTNQTSMYLCASSPGGPIEAFFGQGTRLTVV.

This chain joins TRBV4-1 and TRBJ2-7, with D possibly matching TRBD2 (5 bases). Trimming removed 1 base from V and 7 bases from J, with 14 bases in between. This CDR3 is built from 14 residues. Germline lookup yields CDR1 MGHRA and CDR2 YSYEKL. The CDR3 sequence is CASSQVRFEGEQYF. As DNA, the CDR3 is TGCGCCAGCAGCCAAGTCAGATTCGAGGGAGAGCAGTACTTC.

CDR3 protein: CASSRGTGLNEQFF. Written as DNA, the CDR3 is TGTGCCAGCTCGCGGGGGACAGGGCTCAATGAGCAGTTCTTC. V usage is TRBV6-5 and J usage is TRBJ2-1, with 9 bases matching TRBD1. The V gene end was trimmed by 8 bases and the J gene end by 6 bases; junction bases not matched to a gene: 8. The CDR3 covers 14 residues. Germline CDR1 reads MNHEY; CDR2 reads SVGAGI.

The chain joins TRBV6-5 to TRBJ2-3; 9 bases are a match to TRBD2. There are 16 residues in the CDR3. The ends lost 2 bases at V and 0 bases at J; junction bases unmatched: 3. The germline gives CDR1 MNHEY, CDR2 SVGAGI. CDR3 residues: CASSYRAGGSTDTQYF. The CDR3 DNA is TGTGCCAGCAGTTACAGGGCGGGGGGGAGCACAGATACGCAGTATTTT.

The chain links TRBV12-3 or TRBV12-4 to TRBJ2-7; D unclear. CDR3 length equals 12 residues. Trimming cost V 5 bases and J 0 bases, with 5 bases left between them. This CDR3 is CASSPSSYEQYF. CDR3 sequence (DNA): TGTGCCAGCAGTCCCAGCTCCTACGAGCAGTACTTC.

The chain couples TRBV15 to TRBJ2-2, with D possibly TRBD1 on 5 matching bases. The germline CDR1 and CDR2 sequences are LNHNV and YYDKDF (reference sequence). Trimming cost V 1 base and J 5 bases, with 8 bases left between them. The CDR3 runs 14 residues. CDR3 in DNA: TGTGCCACCAGCAGAGGGGGCATAACCGGGGAGCTGTTTTTT. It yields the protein CATSRGGITGELFF.

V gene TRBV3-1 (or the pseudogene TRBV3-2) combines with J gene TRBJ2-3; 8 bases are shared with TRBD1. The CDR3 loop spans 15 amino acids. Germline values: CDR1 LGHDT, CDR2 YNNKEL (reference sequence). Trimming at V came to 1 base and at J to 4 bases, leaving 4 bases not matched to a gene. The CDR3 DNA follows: TGTGCCAGCAGCCAAGTCAGGGGGCGGTCAGATACGCAGTATTTT. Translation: CASSQVRGRSDTQYF.

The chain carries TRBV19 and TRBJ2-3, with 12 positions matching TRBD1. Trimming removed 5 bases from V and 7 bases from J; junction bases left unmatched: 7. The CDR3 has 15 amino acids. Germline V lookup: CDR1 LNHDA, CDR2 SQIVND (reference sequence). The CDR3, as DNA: TGTGCCAGTAGTCTTGGGACAGGGGGCGCATATACGCAGTATTTT. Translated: CASSLGTGGAYTQYF.

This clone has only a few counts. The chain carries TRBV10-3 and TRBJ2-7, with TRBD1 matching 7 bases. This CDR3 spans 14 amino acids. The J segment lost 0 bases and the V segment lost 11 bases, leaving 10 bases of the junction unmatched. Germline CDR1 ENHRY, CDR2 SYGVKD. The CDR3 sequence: CAVNHGDSSYEQYF. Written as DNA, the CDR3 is TGTGCCGTCAATCACGGGGACAGCTCCTACGAGCAGTACTTC.

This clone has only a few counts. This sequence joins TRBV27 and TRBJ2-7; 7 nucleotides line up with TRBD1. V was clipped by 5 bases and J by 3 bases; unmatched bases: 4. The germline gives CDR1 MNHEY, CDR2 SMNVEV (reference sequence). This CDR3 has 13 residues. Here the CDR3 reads CASSPWDSYEQYF. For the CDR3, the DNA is TGTGCCAGCAGTCCCTGGGACAGCTACGAGCAGTACTTC.

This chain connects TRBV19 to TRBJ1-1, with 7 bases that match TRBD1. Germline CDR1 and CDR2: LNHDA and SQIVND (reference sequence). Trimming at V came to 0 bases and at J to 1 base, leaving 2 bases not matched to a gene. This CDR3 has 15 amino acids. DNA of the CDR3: TGTGCCAGTAGTATAGATGACAGGGCGAACACTGAAGCTTTCTTT. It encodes CASSIDDRANTEAFF.

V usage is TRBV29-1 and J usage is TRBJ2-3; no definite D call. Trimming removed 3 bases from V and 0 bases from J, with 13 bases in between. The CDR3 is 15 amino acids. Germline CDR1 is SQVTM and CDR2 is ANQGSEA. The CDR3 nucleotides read TGCAGCGTTGATTTCAGTTCATCTAGCACAGATACGCAGTATTTT. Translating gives CSVDFSSSSTDTQYF.

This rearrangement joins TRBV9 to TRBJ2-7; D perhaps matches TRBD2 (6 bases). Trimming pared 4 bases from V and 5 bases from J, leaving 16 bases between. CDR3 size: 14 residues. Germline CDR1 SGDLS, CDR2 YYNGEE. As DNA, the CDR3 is TGTGCCAGCAGCATAGGGACTCCCGGGGACGAGCAGTACTTC. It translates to CASSIGTPGDEQYF.

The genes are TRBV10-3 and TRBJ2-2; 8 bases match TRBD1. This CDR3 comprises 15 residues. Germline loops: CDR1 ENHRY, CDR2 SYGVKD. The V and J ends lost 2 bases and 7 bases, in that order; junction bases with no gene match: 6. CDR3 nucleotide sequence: TGTGCCATCAGTGAGGGGCAGGGGGCTAGCGGGGAGCTGTTTTTT. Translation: CAISEGQGASGELFF.

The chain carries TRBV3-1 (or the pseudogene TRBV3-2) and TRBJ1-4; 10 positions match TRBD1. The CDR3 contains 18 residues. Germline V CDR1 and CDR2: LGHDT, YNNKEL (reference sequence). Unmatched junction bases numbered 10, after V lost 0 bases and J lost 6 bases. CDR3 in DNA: TGTGCCAGCAGCCAAGACGGGGGACGGGGGACAGGGGATGAAAAACTGTTTTTT. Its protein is CASSQDGGRGTGDEKLFF.

This chain's CDR3 is CASSSMTGSGYEQYF. The CDR3 DNA follows: TGTGCCAGCAGCTCGATGACAGGGTCGGGCTACGAGCAGTACTTC. The chain links TRBV5-4 to TRBJ2-7; 7 nucleotides match TRBD1. CDR3 length: 15 amino acids. The V gene's germline CDR1 is SGHNT and CDR2 YYREEE (reference sequence). The junction had 9 bases not matched to a gene; V was cut back by 3 bases and J by 3 bases.

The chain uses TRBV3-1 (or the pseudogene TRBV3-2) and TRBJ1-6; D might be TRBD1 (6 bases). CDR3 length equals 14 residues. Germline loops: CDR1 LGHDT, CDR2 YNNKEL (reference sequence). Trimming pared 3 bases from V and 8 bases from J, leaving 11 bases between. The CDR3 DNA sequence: TGTGCCAGCAGCCACAGGGGAGAACATTCACCCCTCCACTTT. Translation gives CASSHRGEHSPLHF.

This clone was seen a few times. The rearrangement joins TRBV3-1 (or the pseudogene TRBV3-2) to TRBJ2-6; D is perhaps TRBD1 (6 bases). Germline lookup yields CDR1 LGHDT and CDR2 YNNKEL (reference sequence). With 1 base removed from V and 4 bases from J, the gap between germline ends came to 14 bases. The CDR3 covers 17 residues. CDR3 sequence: CASSQVTRGSGANVLTF. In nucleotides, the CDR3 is TGTGCCAGCAGCCAAGTTACCAGGGGTTCCGGGGCCAACGTCCTGACTTTC.